This is a list of T cell receptor beta chains from one sample in a study of radiotherapy plus CTLA-4 blockade in lung cancer. Some clones are missing from TCRdb's copy, which holds only in-frame ones; the method was immunoSEQ multiplex PCR. This table holds roughly 75,000 clones, 78% found once. The starting material was peripheral blood, obtained from a patient treated with radiotherapy plus ipilimumab. The source of these receptors is a human donor with non-small cell lung cancer whose response to radiotherapy plus ipilimumab could not be evaluated. Some clones in this sample may be carry-over from other donors' samples. CDR3s include the opening cysteine and the closing phenylalanine or tryptophan. The D gene is left open where the match is weak. The size of a clone is reported for some rows only, either as once, few or many, or as a class for expanded clones.

size	V	D	J	DNA	CDR3
NA	TRBV2	NA	TRBJ2-2	TGTGCCAGCAGTCAGGACAGAAACACCGGGGAGCTGTTTTTT	CASSQDRNTGELFF
NA	TRBV28	NA	TRBJ2-3	TGTGCCACCAGACCCCAGGGCACAGATACGCAGTATTTT	CATRPQGTDTQYF
NA	TRBV28	TRBD1	TRBJ2-7	TGTGCCAGCAGCCCCCAGTGGGACAGGTCCTACGAGCAGTACTTC	CASSPQWDRSYEQYF
once	TRBV18	NA	TRBJ2-7	TGTGCCAGCTCACCGGTGACAGGACCGTACGAGCAGTACTTC	CASSPVTGPYEQYF
NA	TRBV9	TRBD2	TRBJ2-7	TGTGCCAGCAGCGTATCGGGCTCCGCGGGGGGGGGATACGAGCAGTACTTC	CASSVSGSAGGGYEQYF
NA	TRBV11-2	TRBD1	TRBJ1-5	TGTGCCAGCAGCAGGACAGGTCCTGGGCAGCCCCAGCATTTT	CASSRTGPGQPQHF
NA	TRBV6-4	NA	TRBJ2-2	TGTGCCAGCAGTGACTCCTGGGCCGCGAGCACCGGGGAGCTGTTTTTT	CASSDSWAASTGELFF
NA	TRBV29-1	NA	TRBJ2-3	TGCAGCGTTTCTTCCACAGATACGCAGTATTTT	CSVSSTDTQYF
NA	TRBV29-1	NA	TRBJ2-7	TGCAGCGTGAGAGAGACAACCTACGAGCAGTACTTC	CSVRETTYEQYF
once	TRBV2	NA	TRBJ2-5	TGTGCCAGCAGTCGGGCGACAGGGAGGGAGACCCAGTACTTC	CASSRATGRETQYF
NA	TRBV19	TRBD1	TRBJ2-1	TGTGCCAGTAGTATCACGGGGACAGCCTACAATGAGCAGTTCTTC	CASSITGTAYNEQFF
NA	TRBV7-6	NA	TRBJ1-2	TGTGCCAGCAGCCCAAGGGAGGGAATGAACTATGGCTACACCTTC	CASSPREGMNYGYTF
NA	TRBV11-2	TRBD1	TRBJ2-7	TGTGCCAGCAGCCAAACAGGGGGCATTAGCGAGCAGTACTTC	CASSQTGGISEQYF
NA	TRBV9	NA	TRBJ1-3	TGTGCCAGCAGCGGATACTCCCGCTCTGGAAACACCATATATTTT	CASSGYSRSGNTIYF
NA	TRBV7-2	TRBD2	TRBJ2-1	TGTGCCAGCAGCGTCCGACTAGCGGGGGGAGACAATGAGCAGTTCTTC	CASSVRLAGGDNEQFF
NA	TRBV5-6	NA	TRBJ2-7	TGTGCCAGCAGCCCCAACAGGGAAGCTGGAAACGAGCAGTACTTC	CASSPNREAGNEQYF
NA	TRBV19	NA	TRBJ1-5	TGTGCCAGTAGTATAGAGCGGGGTGGCAATCAGCCCCAGCATTTT	CASSIERGGNQPQHF
NA	TRBV5-1	NA	TRBJ1-1	TGCGCCAGCAGCTTGGAGATACGGACAGCGTCGAACACTGAAGCTTTCTTT	CASSLEIRTASNTEAFF
NA	TRBV28	TRBD1	TRBJ2-3	TGTGCCTGCCCCAGGGACAGGTACTTTGCCACAGATACGCAGTATTTT	CACPRDRYFATDTQYF
NA	TRBV5-5	TRBD1	TRBJ2-7	TGTGCCAGCAGCTTTGAGGGGGCCACAGTACGAGGGCAGTACTTC	CASSFEGATVRGQYF
NA	TRBV19	TRBD1	TRBJ1-1	TGTGCCAGTAGTCTGGGACAGGGGGTTTTGAACACTGAAGCTTTCTTT	CASSLGQGVLNTEAFF
once	TRBV4-3	NA	TRBJ1-1	TGCGCCAGCAGCCAAGAGGGTTCGGGGGACACTGAAGCTTTCTTT	CASSQEGSGDTEAFF
NA	TRBV4-1	NA	TRBJ1-2	TGCGCCAGCAGCCAAGATAGTGCTAACTATGGCTACACCTTC	CASSQDSANYGYTF
once	TRBV5-1	NA	TRBJ2-7	TGCGCCAGCAGCTTGGACCAGGGAAGGAGCTACGAGCAGTACTTC	CASSLDQGRSYEQYF
NA	TRBV19	NA	TRBJ1-5	TGTGCCAGTATGGCCCAGGGTCCAAATCAGCCCCAGCATTTT	CASMAQGPNQPQHF
NA	TRBV7-2	NA	TRBJ2-7	TGTGCCAGCAGCTTAGTGGCTAGTTCAGTCCCCTACGAGCAGTACTTC	CASSLVASSVPYEQYF
NA	TRBV7-8	NA	TRBJ2-5	TGTGCCAGCAGCCCCGGACTGCAAGAGACCCAGTACTTC	CASSPGLQETQYF
once	TRBV4-1	NA	TRBJ2-7	TGCGCCAGCAGCCAAGATCACCCGCAGGGCAGGAACTACGAGCAGTACTTC	CASSQDHPQGRNYEQYF
NA	TRBV7-9	NA	TRBJ1-4	TGTGCCAGCAGAGGATCGGGGGGTGCCGGGGCTGAAAAACTGTTTTTT	CASRGSGGAGAEKLFF
NA	TRBV5-5	TRBD1	TRBJ2-7	TGTGCCAGCAGCTGGGCGACAGGGTCTACAGAGCAGTACTTC	CASSWATGSTEQYF
once	TRBV6-1	TRBD1	TRBJ1-5	TGTGCCAGCAGTCGCACCATTTTTGGACAGGAGCCCCAGCATTTT	CASSRTIFGQEPQHF
NA	TRBV29-1	NA	TRBJ2-7	TGCAGCGTTGTAGGCGGCCCTTCTTACGAGCAGTACTTC	CSVVGGPSYEQYF
few	TRBV19	NA	TRBJ1-4	TGTGCCAGTTCCCTCAGCGCGACAGCTAATGAAAAACTGTTTTTT	CASSLSATANEKLFF
NA	TRBV11-2	NA	TRBJ2-5	TGTGCCAGCAGCTCGCCTGACTGGTACCAAGAGACCCAGTACTTC	CASSSPDWYQETQYF
NA	TRBV5-1	NA	TRBJ1-2	TGCGCCAGCAGCTTCGGGGGAGGAGTAGGAGTCCCCGATGGCTACACCTTC	CASSFGGGVGVPDGYTF
NA	TRBV7-9	TRBD2	TRBJ2-7	TGTGCCAGCAGCTTAGATCTAGCGGGGCCCAACGAGCAGTACTTC	CASSLDLAGPNEQYF
NA	TRBV4-3	NA	TRBJ2-5	TGCGCCAGCAGCCAAGTTTGGGGGGTCCAAGAGACCCAGTACTTC	CASSQVWGVQETQYF
NA	TRBV28	NA	TRBJ2-2	TGTGCCAGCGGAGCTCTTACCGAGGACACCGGGGAGCTGTTTTTT	CASGALTEDTGELFF
NA	TRBV28	NA	TRBJ1-2	TGTGCCAGCAACTTGGGGGGATTTCTCACCTATGGCTACACCTTC	CASNLGGFLTYGYTF
NA	TRBV5-6	TRBD1	TRBJ2-5	TGTGCCAGCAGCTCAATGACAGGGTACCAAGAGACCCAGTACTTC	CASSSMTGYQETQYF
NA	TRBV19	NA	TRBJ1-2	TGTGCCACCCACGGCGGGGCTCGAAGGGGCTACACCTTC	CATHGGARRGYTF
NA	TRBV7-2	NA	TRBJ1-1	TGTGCCAGCAGCTTCGGGGGGCGAAGGCCTGAAGCTTTCTTT	CASSFGGRRPEAFF
once	TRBV28	TRBD1	TRBJ1-1	TGTGCCAGCAGTTTGGATCAGGGACAGGATAACACTGAAGCTTTCTTT	CASSLDQGQDNTEAFF
NA	TRBV7-2	TRBD2	TRBJ2-5	TGTGCCAGCAGCGTGAGCGGGGGGGTACAAGAGACCCAGTACTTC	CASSVSGGVQETQYF
NA	TRBV5-1	TRBD1	TRBJ1-1	TGCGCCAGCAGCTTGGACAGGGGGACGAACACTGAAGCTTTCTTT	CASSLDRGTNTEAFF
NA	TRBV21-1	NA	TRBJ1-1	TGTGCCAGCAGCCTACTAGAGGGGGCTGTTTGGGGTAGGACTGAAGCTTTCTTT	CASSLLEGAVWGRTEAFF
NA	TRBV19	TRBD1	TRBJ2-7	TGTGCCAGTAGTATAGGAGGGGGCTCCTACGAGCAGTGCTTC	CASSIGGGSYEQCF
NA	TRBV5-5	TRBD2	TRBJ2-2	TGTGCCAGCAGCGGGGGACCATTAGCGGGGGACACCGGGGAGCTGTTTTTT	CASSGGPLAGDTGELFF
NA	TRBV7-9	NA	TRBJ2-1	TGTGCCAGCAGCTACGCTAGCGCCCGGTCCGAGCAGTTCTTC	CASSYASARSEQFF
NA	TRBV9	TRBD2	TRBJ2-1	TGTGCCAGCAGCGTAAGGGTAGCGGGGGCCTCCTCCTACAATGAGCAGTTCTTC	CASSVRVAGASSYNEQFF